This TCR beta chain was sequenced in a study of beta chain features in type 1 diabetes. The investigators reverse transcribed all of the isolated RNA, so they sequenced expressed TCRB transcripts. This table comes from immunoSEQ multiplex PCR, and its TCRdb copy is limited to in-frame clones, with some not included. The sample contains some 99,000 clones, about 40% of which appear only once. The CDR3 totals 17 residues. Losses at the gene ends were 3 bases for V and 2 bases for J; bases not matched to a gene: 10. Germline CDR1 SGHAT, CDR2 FQNNGV. This clone has a handful of counts. This clonotype was sampled from a woman under 30 in good health. The gene calls are TRBV11-2 and TRBJ2-3; 8 bases line up with TRBD2. Sequenced material: stem cell memory CD4+ T cells from blood. The CDR3 coding sequence is TGTGCCAGCAGCTTTAGAGGCCTAGCGGGCGTCACAGATACGCAGTATTTT. Protein: CASSFRGLAGVTDTQYF.